These 21 T cell receptor beta chains were all obtained from the same sample, sequenced in a study of cytomegalovirus exposure and HLA in healthy donors. Sequencing was performed with immunoSEQ multiplex PCR; in TCRdb, only in-frame clones are kept and a portion is missing. The sample records just under 150,000 clones, over 80% being singletons. Sample: PBMCs. These receptors were collected from a man aged 18 to 29 in good health and CMV-seropositive.

The V gene is TRBV5-1, the J gene TRBJ1-1, with a possible D match to TRBD1 (5 bases). The V and J ends lost 1 base and 0 bases respectively, with 7 bases between them. CDR1 SGHRS and CDR2 YFSETQ come from the germline V gene. This CDR3 comprises 14 residues. CDR3 loop: CASSLQGMNTEAFF. The CDR3, as DNA: TGCGCCAGCAGCTTGCAGGGTATGAACACTGAAGCTTTCTTT.

The J gene is TRBJ1-1, the V gene TRBV10-3; no clear D gene. Germline-derived CDR1 and CDR2 are ENHRY and SYGVKD. The CDR3 loop spans 14 amino acids. Trimming stripped 3 bases from V and 0 bases from J, with 8 bases between. The CDR3: CAISDFLMNTEAFF. The CDR3 nucleotides are TGTGCCATCAGTGATTTTTTAATGAACACTGAAGCTTTCTTT.

The CDR3 DNA reads as TGCAGCGTAAGGACCGGGGATTTCGAGCAGTACTTC. Translated, it gives CSVRTGDFEQYF. This rearrangement joins TRBV29-1 to TRBJ2-7, with D possibly TRBD2 on 5 matching bases. CDR1 is SQVTM and CDR2 is ANQGSEA in the germline V gene. Deletions cut 6 bases from V and 6 bases from J, with 15 bases between. The CDR3 spans 12 residues.

This clone showed up just once. This chain connects TRBV19 to TRBJ2-3; 7 nucleotides line up with TRBD1. Germline CDR1 reads LNHDA; CDR2 reads SQIVND (reference sequence). This CDR3 spans 16 amino acids. With V trimmed by 6 bases and J by 0 bases, 9 bases remained unmatched. The CDR3 nucleotides read TGTGCCAGTAGCCGTAGGACAGGTGTTAGCACAGATACGCAGTATTTT. Translation: CASSRRTGVSTDTQYF.

This CDR3 is CAWSRGQGGNTGELFF. CDR3 bases: TGTGCCTGGAGTAGGGGACAGGGGGGGAACACCGGGGAGCTGTTTTTT. The chain employs TRBV30 and TRBJ2-2; the match to TRBD1 covers 11 bases. The CDR3 extends over 16 amino acids. The V and J ends lost 2 bases and 1 base, in that order; junction bases with no gene match: 3. Germline V lookup: CDR1 GTSNPN, CDR2 SVGIG (reference sequence).

The chain employs TRBV11-2 and TRBJ2-3; no firm D call. This CDR3 is built from 12 residues. CDR1 is SGHAT, CDR2 FQNNGV, per germline. Trimming took off 1 base at V and 5 bases at J, with 4 bases between the two ends. For the CDR3, the DNA is TGTGCCAGCAGCTTAGGAGTAGATACGCAGTATTTT. Its translation is CASSLGVDTQYF.

The chain recombines TRBV11-2 with TRBJ2-2; D unclear. The CDR3 spans 14 residues. Germline values: CDR1 SGHAT, CDR2 FQNNGV. Deletions cut 2 bases from V and 4 bases from J, with 8 bases between. CDR3 nucleotides: TGTGCCAGCAGCTTAACACAGAGCACCGGGGAGCTGTTTTTT. Its protein is CASSLTQSTGELFF. The full variable domain, its missing parts supplied by reference TRBV11-2 and TRBJ2-2, is EAGVAQSPRYKIIEKRQSVAFWCNPISGHATLYWYQQILGQGPKLLIQFQNNGVVDDSQLPKDRFSAERLKGVDSTLKIQPAKLEDSAVYLCASSLTQSTGELFFGEGSRLTVL.

The gene calls are TRBV7-9 and TRBJ1-5, with TRBD1 identical over 8 bases. The CDR3 runs to 16 residues. V dropped 4 bases and J dropped 0; count of bases not matched to a gene: 5. CDR1 and CDR2 from the germline V gene are SEHNR and FQNEAQ (reference sequence). The CDR3 coding sequence is TGTGCCAGCAGCTACGAGACAGGGGCTAGCAATCAGCCCCAGCATTTT. Encoded protein: CASSYETGASNQPQHF.

The rearrangement links TRBV2 to TRBJ2-2, with D perhaps matching TRBD1 (6 bases). From germline, CDR1 is SNHLY and CDR2 FYNNEI. This CDR3 is 14 amino acids long. The V end lost 4 bases, the J end lost 1 base, and 7 bases lay between the germline ends. This CDR3 is CASSGQENTGELFF. The CDR3 nucleotides read TGTGCCAGCAGTGGACAGGAGAACACCGGGGAGCTGTTTTTT.

This chain connects TRBV30 to TRBJ1-1, with D unclear. Trimming took off 0 bases at V and 5 bases at J, with 10 bases between the two ends. This CDR3 has 13 residues. CDR1 and CDR2 from the germline V gene are GTSNPN and SVGIG (reference sequence). The chain's CDR3 is CAWSVRFRTEAFF. The CDR3 nucleotides are TGTGCCTGGAGTGTACGGTTCCGGACTGAAGCTTTCTTT. The complete variable domain, with remaining parts taken from reference TRBV30 and TRBJ1-1, reads SQTIHQWPATLVQPVGSPLSLECTVEGTSNPNLYWYRQAAGRGLQLLFYSVGIGQISSEVPQNLSASRPQDRQFILSSKKLLLSDSGFYLCAWSVRFRTEAFFGQGTRLTVV.

This sequence joins TRBV4-2 and TRBJ1-6; D not resolved. The length of the CDR3 is 16 residues. Per the germline V gene, CDR1 is LGHNA and CDR2 is YNFKEQ. Trimming pared 0 bases from V and 5 bases from J, leaving 11 bases between. Here the CDR3 reads CASSQERLTNNSPLHF. In DNA, the CDR3 is TGTGCCAGCAGCCAAGAACGTCTTACTAATAATTCACCCCTCCACTTT.

Comments on this clone: This CDR3 is also generated by other DNA sequences in the sample. The rearrangement links TRBV4-1 to TRBJ1-4, with D possibly being TRBD1 (6 bases). The CDR3 runs to 15 residues. The germline V gene has CDR1 MGHRA and CDR2 YSYEKL. Trimming took 2 bases from V and 5 from J, leaving 12 bases between them. The CDR3 is CASSQQGLSNEKLFF. DNA for the CDR3: TGCGCCAGCAGCCAACAGGGGTTATCCAATGAAAAACTGTTTTTT.

The V and J genes are TRBV27 and TRBJ2-7, with 8 bases aligning to TRBD1. The CDR3 is 15 amino acids. Germline V gene lookup returns CDR1 MNHEY and CDR2 SMNVEV (reference sequence). V shed 5 bases, J shed 4 bases, and the junction held 10 bases outside the gene matches. CDR3 DNA: TGTGCCAGCAGTCCCCGACAGGGGACAGCGTACGAGCAGTACTTC. Protein sequence: CASSPRQGTAYEQYF.

V usage is TRBV6-1 and J usage is TRBJ1-4; D call uncertain. V lost 6 bases, J lost 8 bases, and 19 bases lay in between. This CDR3 has 15 residues. From germline, CDR1 is MNHNS and CDR2 SASEGT. The DNA of the CDR3 is TGTGCCAGCAGCCCACCCGCCGGGAACCTCGAAAAACTGTTTTTT. Its protein product is CASSPPAGNLEKLFF.

This chain uses TRBV5-4 with TRBJ1-2; 8 bases are shared with TRBD1. The ends lost 0 bases at V and 2 bases at J; junction bases unmatched: 3. CDR3 length equals 15 residues. Germline values: CDR1 SGHNT, CDR2 YYREEE (reference sequence). The DNA of the CDR3 is TGTGCCAGCAGCTTGGCGACAGGGGTGAACTATGGCTACACCTTC. Translated: CASSLATGVNYGYTF.

V and J are TRBV29-1 and TRBJ2-7; D may be TRBD2 (6 bases). The V end lost 4 bases, the J end lost 4 bases, and 11 bases lay between the germline ends. The CDR3 covers 12 residues. Germline CDR1 SQVTM, CDR2 ANQGSEA. The CDR3 coding sequence is TGCAGCGTTGTCCGGGGAGGATACGAGCAGTACTTC. Translated: CSVVRGGYEQYF.

V gene TRBV30 combines with J gene TRBJ2-5, with TRBD2 identical over 8 bases. Per the germline V gene, CDR1 is GTSNPN and CDR2 is SVGIG (reference sequence). The CDR3 consists of 13 residues. V lost 2 bases, J lost 3 bases, and 2 bases stayed unmatched. CDR3 nucleotide sequence: TGTGCCTGGAGTCAGGGACTAGAAGAGACCCAGTACTTC. Its translation: CAWSQGLEETQYF. The variable domain in full, completed from reference TRBV30 and TRBJ2-5, reads SQTIHQWPATLVQPVGSPLSLECTVEGTSNPNLYWYRQAAGRGLQLLFYSVGIGQISSEVPQNLSASRPQDRQFILSSKKLLLSDSGFYLCAWSQGLEETQYFGPGTRLLVL.

The genes are TRBV9 and TRBJ2-1; TRBD2 agrees at 12 bases. Germline-derived CDR1 and CDR2 are SGDLS and YYNGEE. This CDR3 has 15 residues. Trimming cost V 0 bases and J 7 bases; bases outside gene matches: 2. Written as DNA, the CDR3 is TGTGCCAGCAGCGTAGGACTAGCGGGAGCAAATGAGCAGTTCTTC. Translation: CASSVGLAGANEQFF.

The chain employs TRBV7-2 and TRBJ2-7, with 8 bases lining up with TRBD2. The CDR3 length is 15 residues. J was trimmed by 0 bases and V by 6 bases; bases with no gene match: 7. Germline V gene sequence: CDR1 SGHTA, CDR2 FQGNSA. The CDR3 DNA is TGTGCCAGCAGGGTAAGCGGGAGAAGCTCCTACGAGCAGTACTTC. This codes for CASRVSGRSSYEQYF.

This clone has only a few counts. The rearrangement links TRBV7-2 to TRBJ1-4; D call uncertain. Per germline, CDR1 SGHTA and CDR2 FQGNSA. The CDR3 totals 14 residues. Deletions cut 2 bases from V and 2 bases from J, with 6 bases between. This CDR3 is CASSLSMTNEKLFF. CDR3 DNA sequence: TGTGCCAGCAGCTTATCCATGACTAATGAAAAACTGTTTTTT.

The chain couples TRBV6-1 to TRBJ1-2, with unresolved D. The CDR3 loop spans 16 amino acids. Trimming shortened V by 2 bases and J by 4 bases, and 17 bases separated the two germline ends. CDR1 is MNHNS and CDR2 is SASEGT in the germline V gene. The DNA of the CDR3 is TGTGCCAGCAGTGAAACTCAGGAGGCAGCAAGCTATGGCTACACCTTC. Amino acids: CASSETQEAASYGYTF.